These T cell receptor beta chains were read from a single sample in a study of cytomegalovirus exposure and HLA in healthy donors. The method was immunoSEQ multiplex PCR; TCRdb's version includes in-frame clones alone and lacks a portion of them. The data include about 96,000 clones; the top ten clones carry roughly 3%. Source material: PBMCs. These receptors all stem from a woman aged 25 to 39 in good health and CMV-seronegative. Each CDR3 is given with its conserved first and last residue. D genes are given only for firm matches.

D gene,V gene,J gene,CDR3 DNA,CDR3 protein
.,TRBV14,TRBJ2-7,TGTGCCAGCAGCCCCCTCCGGGTGAGCTCCTACGAGCAGTACTTC,CASSPLRVSSYEQYF
TRBD2,TRBV6-5,TRBJ2-7,TGTGCCAGCAGTCCGCTGGGAGGGGCGGACTACGAGCAGTACTTC,CASSPLGGADYEQYF
TRBD1,TRBV7-2,TRBJ1-6,TGTGCCAGCAGCTTAGAGCGGACAGGGTATTCACCCCTCCACTTT,CASSLERTGYSPLHF
.,TRBV6-1,TRBJ2-7,TGTGCCAGCAGTACCCGGGCCCAGGGGGGGCAGTACTTC,CASSTRAQGGQYF
TRBD1,TRBV2,TRBJ1-4,TGTGCCAGCAGTGAATTTGAGACAGGGGGCATGTGGGAAAAACTGTTTTTT,CASSEFETGGMWEKLFF
.,TRBV19,TRBJ2-1,TGTGCCAGTAGTATGGCTAGCGACTACAATGAGCAGTTCTTC,CASSMASDYNEQFF
TRBD2,TRBV27,TRBJ2-5,TGTGCCAGCAGTTTATATGAAGCGGGAGATGCGGAGACCCAGTACTTC,CASSLYEAGDAETQYF
.,TRBV7-3,TRBJ1-2,TGTGCCAGCAGCTCGACTCAGGGGTATGGCTACACCTTC,CASSSTQGYGYTF
TRBD2,TRBV2,TRBJ2-7,TGTGCCAGCAGGGGTACTAGCGCTAGCTCCTACGAGCAGTACTTC,CASRGTSASSYEQYF
TRBD1,TRBV9,TRBJ1-2,TGTGCCAGCAGCGTAGACAGGGGGAATTATGGCTACACCTTC,CASSVDRGNYGYTF
TRBD2,TRBV9,TRBJ2-2,TGTGCCAGCAGCCCCCTATATGGGACTACCACCGGGGAGCTGTTTTTT,CASSPLYGTTTGELFF
.,TRBV5-6,TRBJ1-5,TGTGCCAGCAGCTTTGTGGGGGGAGAGCCCCAGCATTTT,CASSFVGGEPQHF
TRBD2,TRBV30,TRBJ2-7,TGTGCCTGGAGTTCCTATAGCGGGGGGGAGCAGTACTTC,CAWSSYSGGEQYF
.,TRBV7-2,TRBJ1-1,TGTGCCAGCAGCTTCCAGGGCACTGAAGCTTTCTTT,CASSFQGTEAFF
.,TRBV7-5,TRBJ2-7,TGTGCCAGGGCGCATAGCGGGAGCTCCTACGAGCAGTACTTC,CARAHSGSSYEQYF
.,TRBV18,TRBJ1-5,TGTGCCAGCTCACCATCGAGGGTAGAGGGTCAGCCCCAGCATTTT,CASSPSRVEGQPQHF
TRBD1,TRBV7-9,TRBJ1-1,TGTGCCAGCAGCTTAGAGGGACAGGGGACTGAAGCTTTCTTT,CASSLEGQGTEAFF
.,TRBV5-1,TRBJ1-1,TGCGCCAGCAGCTTGGGGCAGGGTTCAGAAGCTTTCTTT,CASSLGQGSEAFF
TRBD1,TRBV7-3,TRBJ2-6,TGTGCCAGCAACACAGGGGGCGGGTTGGACGTCCTGACTTTC,CASNTGGGLDVLTF
TRBD2,TRBV7-3,TRBJ2-5,TGTGCCAGCAGCTTAAGTCCGGGAGGGCTCGTAGAGACCCAGTACTTC,CASSLSPGGLVETQYF
TRBD1,TRBV9,TRBJ2-1,TGTGCCAGCAGCTCCGGACAGGGCTCCTACAATGAGCAGTTCTTC,CASSSGQGSYNEQFF
TRBD2,TRBV7-9,TRBJ2-3,TGTGCCAGCAGCTTAGGTGAACTAGCGGGGGGTGGCGATACGCAGTATTTT,CASSLGELAGGGDTQYF
.,TRBV6-5,TRBJ2-1,TGTGCCACCACTCCCCCGGGAGCTCGGAATGAGCAGTTCTTC,CATTPPGARNEQFF
.,TRBV11-2,TRBJ2-7,TGTGCCAGCAGCCCTGACATCCCCTACGAGCAGTACTTC,CASSPDIPYEQYF
TRBD1,TRBV9,TRBJ2-1,TGTGCCAGCAGCGCTCAGCAGGGGGCCGGCTACAATGAGCAGTTCTTC,CASSAQQGAGYNEQFF